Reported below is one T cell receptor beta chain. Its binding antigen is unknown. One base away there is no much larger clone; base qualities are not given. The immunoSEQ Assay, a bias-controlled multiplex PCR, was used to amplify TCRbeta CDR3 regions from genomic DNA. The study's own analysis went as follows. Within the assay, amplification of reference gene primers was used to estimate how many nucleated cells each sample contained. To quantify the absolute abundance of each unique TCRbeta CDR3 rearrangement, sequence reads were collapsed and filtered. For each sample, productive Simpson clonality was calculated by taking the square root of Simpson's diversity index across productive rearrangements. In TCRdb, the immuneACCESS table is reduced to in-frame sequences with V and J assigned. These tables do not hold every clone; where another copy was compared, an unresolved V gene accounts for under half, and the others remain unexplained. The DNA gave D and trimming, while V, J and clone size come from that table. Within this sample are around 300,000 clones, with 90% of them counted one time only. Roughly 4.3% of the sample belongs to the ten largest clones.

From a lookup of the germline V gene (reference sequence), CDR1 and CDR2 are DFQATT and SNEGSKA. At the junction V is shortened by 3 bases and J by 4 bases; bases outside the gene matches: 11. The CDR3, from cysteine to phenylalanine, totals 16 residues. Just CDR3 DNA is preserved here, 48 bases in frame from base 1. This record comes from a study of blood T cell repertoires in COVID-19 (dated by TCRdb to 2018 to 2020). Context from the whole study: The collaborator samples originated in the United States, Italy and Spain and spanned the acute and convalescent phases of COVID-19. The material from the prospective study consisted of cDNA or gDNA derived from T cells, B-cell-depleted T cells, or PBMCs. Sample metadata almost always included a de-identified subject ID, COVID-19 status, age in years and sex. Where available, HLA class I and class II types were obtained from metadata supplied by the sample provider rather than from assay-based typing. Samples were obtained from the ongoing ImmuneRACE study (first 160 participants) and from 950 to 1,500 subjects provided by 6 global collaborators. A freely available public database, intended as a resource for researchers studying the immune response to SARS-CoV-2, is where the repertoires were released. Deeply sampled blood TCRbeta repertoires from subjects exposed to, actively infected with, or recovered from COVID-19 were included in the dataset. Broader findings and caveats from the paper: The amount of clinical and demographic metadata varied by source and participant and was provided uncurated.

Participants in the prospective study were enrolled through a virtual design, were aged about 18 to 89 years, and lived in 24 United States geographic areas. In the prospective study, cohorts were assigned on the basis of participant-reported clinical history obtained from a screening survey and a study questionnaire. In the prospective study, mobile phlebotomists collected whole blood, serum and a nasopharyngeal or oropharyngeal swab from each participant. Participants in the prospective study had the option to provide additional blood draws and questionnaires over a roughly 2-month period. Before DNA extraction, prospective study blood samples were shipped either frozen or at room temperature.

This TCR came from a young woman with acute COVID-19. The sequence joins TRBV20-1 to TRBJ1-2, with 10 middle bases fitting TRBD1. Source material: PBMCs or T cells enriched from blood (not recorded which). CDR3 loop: CSASYVGTGVGYGYTF. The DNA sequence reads TGCAGTGCTAGTTACGTTGGGACAGGGGTGGGCTATGGCTACACCTTC.